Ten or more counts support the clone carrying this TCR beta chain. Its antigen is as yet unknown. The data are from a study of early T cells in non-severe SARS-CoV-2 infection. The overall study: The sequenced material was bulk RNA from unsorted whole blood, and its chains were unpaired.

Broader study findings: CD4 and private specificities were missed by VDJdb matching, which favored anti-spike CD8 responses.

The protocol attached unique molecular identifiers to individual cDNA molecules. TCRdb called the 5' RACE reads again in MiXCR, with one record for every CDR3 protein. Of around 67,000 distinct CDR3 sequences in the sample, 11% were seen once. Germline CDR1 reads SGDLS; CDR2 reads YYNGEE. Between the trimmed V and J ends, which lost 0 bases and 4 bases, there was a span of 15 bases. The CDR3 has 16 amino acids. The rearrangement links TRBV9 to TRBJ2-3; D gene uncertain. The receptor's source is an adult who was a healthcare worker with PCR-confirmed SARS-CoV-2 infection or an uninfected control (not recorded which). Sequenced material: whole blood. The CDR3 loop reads CASSVGTARSADTQYF. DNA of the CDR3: TGTGCCAGCAGCGTAGGAACCGCTCGGAGCGCAGATACGCAGTATTTT. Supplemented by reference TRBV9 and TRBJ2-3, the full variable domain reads DSGVTQTPKHLITATGQRVTLRCSPRSGDLSVYWYQQSLDQGLQFLIQYYNGEERAKGNILERFSAQQFPDLHSELNLSSLELGDSALYFCASSVGTARSADTQYFGPGTRLTVL.